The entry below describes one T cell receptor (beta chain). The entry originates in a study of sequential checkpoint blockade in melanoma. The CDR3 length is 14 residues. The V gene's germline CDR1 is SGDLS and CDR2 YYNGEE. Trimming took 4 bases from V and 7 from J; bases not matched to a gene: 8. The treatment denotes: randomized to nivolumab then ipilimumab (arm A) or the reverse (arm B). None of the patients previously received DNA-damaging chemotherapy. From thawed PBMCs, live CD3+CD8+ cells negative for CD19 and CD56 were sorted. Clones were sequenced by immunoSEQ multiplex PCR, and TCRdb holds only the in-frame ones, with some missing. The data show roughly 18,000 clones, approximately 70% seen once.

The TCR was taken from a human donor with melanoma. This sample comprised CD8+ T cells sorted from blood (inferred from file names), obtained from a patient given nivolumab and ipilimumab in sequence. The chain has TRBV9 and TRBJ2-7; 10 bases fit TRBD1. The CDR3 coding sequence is TGTGCCAGCAGCCCCGGCGGACAGGGGGGAGAGCAGTACTTC. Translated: CASSPGGQGGEQYF.